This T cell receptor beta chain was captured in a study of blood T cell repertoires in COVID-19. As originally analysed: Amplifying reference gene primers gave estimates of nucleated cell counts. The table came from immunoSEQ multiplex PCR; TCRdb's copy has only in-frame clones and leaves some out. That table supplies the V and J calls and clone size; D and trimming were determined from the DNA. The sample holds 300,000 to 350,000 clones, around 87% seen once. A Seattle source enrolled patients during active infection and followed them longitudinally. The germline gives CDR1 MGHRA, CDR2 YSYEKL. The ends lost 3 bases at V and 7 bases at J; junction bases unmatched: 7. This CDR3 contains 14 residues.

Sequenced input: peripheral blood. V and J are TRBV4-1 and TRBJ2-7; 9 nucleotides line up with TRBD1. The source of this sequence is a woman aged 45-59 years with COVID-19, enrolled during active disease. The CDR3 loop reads CASSHRDRVKEQYF. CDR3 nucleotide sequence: TGCGCCAGCAGCCACCGGGACAGGGTGAAGGAGCAGTACTTC.